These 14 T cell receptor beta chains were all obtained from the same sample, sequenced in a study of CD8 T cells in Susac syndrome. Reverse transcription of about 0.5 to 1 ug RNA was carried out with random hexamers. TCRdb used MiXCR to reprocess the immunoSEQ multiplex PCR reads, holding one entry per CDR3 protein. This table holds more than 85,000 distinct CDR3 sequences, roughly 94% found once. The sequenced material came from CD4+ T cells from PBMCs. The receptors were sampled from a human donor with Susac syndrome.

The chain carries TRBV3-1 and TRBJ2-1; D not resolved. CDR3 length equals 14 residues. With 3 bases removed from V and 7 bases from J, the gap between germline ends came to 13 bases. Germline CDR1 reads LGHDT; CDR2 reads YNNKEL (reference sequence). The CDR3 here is CASSQAGATNEQFF. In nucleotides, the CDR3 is TGTGCCAGCAGCCAGGCAGGAGCCACGAATGAGCAGTTCTTC.

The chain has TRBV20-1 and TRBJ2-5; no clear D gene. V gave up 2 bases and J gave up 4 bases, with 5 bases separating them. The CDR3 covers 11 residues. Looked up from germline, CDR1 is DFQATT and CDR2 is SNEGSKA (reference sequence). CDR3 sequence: CSARLSETQYF. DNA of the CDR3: TGCAGTGCTAGACTATCAGAGACCCAGTACTTC.

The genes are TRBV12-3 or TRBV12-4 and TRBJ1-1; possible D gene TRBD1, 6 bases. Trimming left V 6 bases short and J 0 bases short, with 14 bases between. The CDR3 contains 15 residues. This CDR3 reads CASRSAQGLNTEAFF. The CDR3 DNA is TGTGCCAGCAGATCCGCACAGGGATTGAACACTGAAGCTTTCTTT.

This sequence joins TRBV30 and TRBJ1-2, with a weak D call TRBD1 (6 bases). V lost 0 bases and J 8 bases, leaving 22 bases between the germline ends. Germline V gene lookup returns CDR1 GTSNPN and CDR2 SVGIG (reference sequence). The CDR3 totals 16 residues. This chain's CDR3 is CAWSVPHLIPGGGYTF. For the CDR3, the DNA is TGTGCCTGGAGTGTACCCCACCTCATTCCCGGGGGCGGCTACACCTTC.

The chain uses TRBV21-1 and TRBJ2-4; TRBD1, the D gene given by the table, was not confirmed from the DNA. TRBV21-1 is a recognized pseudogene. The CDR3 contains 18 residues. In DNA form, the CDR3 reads TGTGCCAGCAGCAAAGTACGAGACGGGCGGTGGGCCAAAAACATTCAGTACTTC. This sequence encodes CASSKVRDGRWAKNIQYF.

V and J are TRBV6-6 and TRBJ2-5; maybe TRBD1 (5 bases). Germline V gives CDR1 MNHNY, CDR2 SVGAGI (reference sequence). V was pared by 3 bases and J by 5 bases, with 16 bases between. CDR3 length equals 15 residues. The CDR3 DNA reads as TGTGCCAGCAGTTATCCGGCAGGGTCGCGGGAGACCCAGTACTTC. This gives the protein CASSYPAGSRETQYF.

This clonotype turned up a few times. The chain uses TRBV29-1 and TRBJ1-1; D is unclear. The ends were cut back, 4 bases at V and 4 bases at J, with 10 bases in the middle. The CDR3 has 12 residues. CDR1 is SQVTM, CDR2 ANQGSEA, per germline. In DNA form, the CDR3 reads TGCAGCGTTGGGGTGGTTGGCACTGAAGCTTTCTTT. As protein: CSVGVVGTEAFF.

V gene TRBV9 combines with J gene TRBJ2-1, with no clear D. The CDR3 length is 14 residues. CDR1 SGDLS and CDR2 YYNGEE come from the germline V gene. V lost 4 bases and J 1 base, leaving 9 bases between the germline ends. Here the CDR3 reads CASSRTESYNEQFF. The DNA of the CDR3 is TGTGCCAGCAGCCGGACGGAATCCTACAATGAGCAGTTCTTC.

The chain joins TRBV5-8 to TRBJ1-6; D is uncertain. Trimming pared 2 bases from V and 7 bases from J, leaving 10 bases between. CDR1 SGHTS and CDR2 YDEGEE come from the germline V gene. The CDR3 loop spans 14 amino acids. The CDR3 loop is CASSFLQENSPLHF. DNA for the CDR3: TGTGCCAGCAGCTTTCTCCAGGAGAATTCACCCCTCCACTTT.

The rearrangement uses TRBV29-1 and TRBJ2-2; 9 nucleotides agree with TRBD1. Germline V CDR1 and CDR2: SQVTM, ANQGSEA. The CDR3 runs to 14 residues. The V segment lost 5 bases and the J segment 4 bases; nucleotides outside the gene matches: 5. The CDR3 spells CSVSGQGSTGELFF. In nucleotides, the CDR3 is TGCAGCGTTTCTGGACAGGGGAGCACCGGGGAGCTGTTTTTT.

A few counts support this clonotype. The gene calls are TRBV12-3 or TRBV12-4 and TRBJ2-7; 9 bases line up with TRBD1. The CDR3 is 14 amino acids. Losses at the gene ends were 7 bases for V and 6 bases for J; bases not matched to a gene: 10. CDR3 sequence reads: CASTLGQGKGEQYF. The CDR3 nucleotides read TGTGCCAGCACCCTGGGACAGGGTAAAGGCGAGCAGTACTTC.

CDR3: CSAREEFGPLHF. The CDR3 DNA is TGCAGTGCTAGAGAGGAGTTCGGGCCCCTCCACTTT. V and J are TRBV20-1 and TRBJ1-6; D uncertain. The germline V gene has CDR1 DFQATT and CDR2 SNEGSKA (reference sequence). The CDR3 covers 12 residues. The V end lost 0 bases, the J end lost 13 bases, and 10 bases lay between the germline ends.

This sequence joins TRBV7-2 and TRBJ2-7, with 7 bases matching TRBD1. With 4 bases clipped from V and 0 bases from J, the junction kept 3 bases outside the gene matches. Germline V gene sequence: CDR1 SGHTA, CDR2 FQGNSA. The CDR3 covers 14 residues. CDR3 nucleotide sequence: TGTGCCAGCAGCTCCGGGACAGTCTCCTACGAGCAGTACTTC. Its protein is CASSSGTVSYEQYF.

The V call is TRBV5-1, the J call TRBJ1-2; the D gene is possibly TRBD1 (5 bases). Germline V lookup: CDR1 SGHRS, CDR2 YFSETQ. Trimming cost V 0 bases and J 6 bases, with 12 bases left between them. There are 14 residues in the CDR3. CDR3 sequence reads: CASSLEGFLNGYTF. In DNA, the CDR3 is TGCGCCAGCAGCTTGGAGGGGTTTTTGAATGGCTACACCTTC. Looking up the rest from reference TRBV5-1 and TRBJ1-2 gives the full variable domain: KAGVTQTPRYLIKTRGQQVTLSCSPISGHRSVSWYQQTPGQGLQFLFEYFSETQRNKGNFPGRFSGRQFSNSRSEMNVSTLELGDSALYLCASSLEGFLNGYTFGSGTRLTVV.